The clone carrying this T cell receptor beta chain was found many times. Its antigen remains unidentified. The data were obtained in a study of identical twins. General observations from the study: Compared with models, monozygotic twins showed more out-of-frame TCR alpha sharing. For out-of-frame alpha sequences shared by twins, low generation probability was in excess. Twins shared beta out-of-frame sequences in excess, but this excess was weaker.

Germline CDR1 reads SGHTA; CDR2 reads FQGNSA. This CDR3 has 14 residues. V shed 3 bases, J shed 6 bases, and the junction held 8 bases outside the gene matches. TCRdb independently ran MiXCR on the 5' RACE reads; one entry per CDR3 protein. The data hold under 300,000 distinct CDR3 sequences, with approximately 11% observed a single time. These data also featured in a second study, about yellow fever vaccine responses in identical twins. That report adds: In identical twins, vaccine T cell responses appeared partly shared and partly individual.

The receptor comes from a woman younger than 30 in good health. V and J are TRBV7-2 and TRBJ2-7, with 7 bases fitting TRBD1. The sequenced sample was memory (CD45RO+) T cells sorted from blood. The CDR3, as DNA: TGTGCCAGCAGCTTTGGGACAGTAGGGAGCGAGCAGTACTTC. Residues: CASSFGTVGSEQYF. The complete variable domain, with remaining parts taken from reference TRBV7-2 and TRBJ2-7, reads GAGVSQSPSNKVTEKGKDVELRCDPISGHTALYWYRQSLGQGLEFLIYFQGNSAPDKSGLPSDRFSAERTGGSVSTLTIQRTQQEDSAVYLCASSFGTVGSEQYFGPGTRLTVT.